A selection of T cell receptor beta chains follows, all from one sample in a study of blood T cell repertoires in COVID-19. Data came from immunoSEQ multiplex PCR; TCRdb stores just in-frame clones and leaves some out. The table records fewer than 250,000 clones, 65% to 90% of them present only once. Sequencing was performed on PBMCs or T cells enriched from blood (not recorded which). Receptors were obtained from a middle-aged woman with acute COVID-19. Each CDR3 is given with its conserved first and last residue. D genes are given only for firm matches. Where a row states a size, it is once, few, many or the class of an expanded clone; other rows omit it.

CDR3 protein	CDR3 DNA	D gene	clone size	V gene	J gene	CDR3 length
CASSGQGSRNTEAFF	TGCGCCAGCAGCGGACAGGGGTCTAGGAACACTGAAGCTTTCTTT	TRBD1	-	TRBV4-1	TRBJ1-1	15
CASSEPGQGRYTEAFF	TGTGCCAGCAGTGAACCGGGACAGGGGCGGTACACTGAAGCTTTCTTT	TRBD1	-	TRBV28	TRBJ1-1	16
CASSSLNVGNEQFF	TGTGCCAGCAGCTCCCTGAACGTCGGGAATGAGCAGTTCTTC	-	once	TRBV7-9	TRBJ2-1	14
CASSLGQATLQYF	TGTGCCAGCAGCTTGGGACAGGCGACTTTGCAGTACTTC	TRBD1	-	TRBV11-3	TRBJ2-7	13
CSVVYANSYEQYF	TGCAGCGTTGTCTACGCTAACTCCTACGAGCAGTACTTC	-	-	TRBV29-1	TRBJ2-7	13
CATWAVRTEAFF	TGTGCCACCTGGGCCGTAAGGACTGAAGCTTTCTTT	-	-	TRBV6-6	TRBJ1-1	12
CASSPHAGASYNEQFF	TGTGCCAGCAGCCCTCACGCGGGAGCCTCCTACAATGAGCAGTTCTTC	TRBD2	-	TRBV7-2	TRBJ2-1	16
CASSRTDYEQYF	TGTGCCAGCAGCCGGACTGATTACGAGCAGTACTTC	-	-	TRBV3-1/TRBV3-2	TRBJ2-7	12
CASSFPLGRVNQPQHF	TGTGCCAGCAGCTTTCCGTTAGGGAGAGTCAATCAGCCCCAGCATTTT	-	once	TRBV12-1	TRBJ1-5	16
CASSPSDEQFF	TGTGCCAGCAGCCCCTCCGATGAGCAGTTCTTC	-	-	TRBV5-5	TRBJ2-1	11
CASSVGLAGSDITQYF	TGTGCCAGCAGCGTAGGGCTAGCGGGATCAGATATTACGCAGTATTTT	TRBD2	-	TRBV9	TRBJ2-3	16
CATSRDIEVSVEQYF	TGTGCCACCAGCAGAGATATAGAAGTTTCGGTCGAGCAGTACTTC	-	-	TRBV15	TRBJ2-7	15
CASSVAHSGSSDTQYF	TGTGCCAGCAGCGTAGCTCATAGCGGGAGCTCAGATACGCAGTATTTT	TRBD2	-	TRBV9	TRBJ2-3	16
CASSEVRDLAGEPDTQYF	TGCGCCAGCAGCGAGGTTAGAGATTTAGCGGGAGAGCCAGATACGCAGTATTTT	TRBD2	once	TRBV5-1	TRBJ2-3	18
CSVEELSQRSKRFF	TGCAGCGTTGAAGAGTTGAGCCAGCGGAGTAAAAGGTTCTTC	-	once	TRBV29-1	TRBJ2-1	14
CSVEDHSSATDTQYF	TGCAGCGTTGAAGACCACTCCTCCGCCACAGATACGCAGTATTTT	-	-	TRBV29-1	TRBJ2-3	15
CASSKGAGESYNEQFF	TGTGCCAGCTCAAAAGGAGCGGGGGAAAGTTACAATGAGCAGTTCTTC	TRBD2	-	TRBV25-1	TRBJ2-1	16
CASSFRQGGETQYF	TGTGCCAGCAGCTTTCGCCAGGGCGGAGAGACCCAGTACTTC	-	-	TRBV7-9	TRBJ2-5	14
CASSLTGNTEAFF	TGTGCCAGCAGTTTGACGGGGAACACTGAAGCTTTCTTT	-	-	TRBV28	TRBJ1-1	13
CATSRDSGGRVTGELFF	TGTGCCACCAGCAGAGATTCGGGAGGGCGGGTCACCGGGGAGCTGTTTTTT	TRBD2	-	TRBV15	TRBJ2-2	17
CASSPPGTSGQPHF	TGTGCCAGCTCACCGCCCGGGACTAGCGGTCAACCCCACTTC	TRBD2	once	TRBV18	TRBJ2-5	14
CASSQSRNSPLHF	TGCGCCAGCAGCCAGTCCAGAAATTCACCCCTCCACTTT	-	-	TRBV4-3	TRBJ1-6	13
CASSQGQGATDTQYF	TGCGCCAGCAGCCAAGGACAGGGGGCGACAGATACGCAGTATTTT	TRBD1	few	TRBV4-3	TRBJ2-3	15
CASSYTGSVQETQYF	TGTGCCAGCAGCTACACAGGGTCGGTCCAAGAGACCCAGTACTTC	-	-	TRBV6-5	TRBJ2-5	15
CASSDPLVAGGGAETQYF	TGTGCCAGCAGTGACCCACTAGTTGCGGGAGGTGGCGCCGAGACCCAGTACTTC	TRBD2	once	TRBV2	TRBJ2-5	18
CASSQGDRERNTIYF	TGCGCCAGCAGCCAGGGGGACAGGGAACGAAACACCATATATTTT	TRBD1	-	TRBV4-1	TRBJ1-3	15
CASSLPGDSTEAFF	TGTGCCAGCAGTTTGCCAGGGGATAGCACTGAAGCTTTCTTT	-	-	TRBV28	TRBJ1-1	14
CASSSSGTSGADTQYF	TGTGCCAGCAGCTCCTCCGGGACTAGCGGCGCAGATACGCAGTATTTT	TRBD2	-	TRBV7-2	TRBJ2-3	16
CASSSREMVRTGELFF	TGTGCCAGCAGCTCCCGGGAGATGGTACGGACCGGGGAGCTGTTTTTT	-	-	TRBV7-9	TRBJ2-2	16
CASSMGAGGQYQETQYF	TGTGCCAGTAGCATGGGGGCGGGAGGCCAATACCAAGAGACCCAGTACTTC	TRBD2	once	TRBV19	TRBJ2-5	17
CASSLAGGRQPQHF	TGTGCCAGCAGTTTGGCAGGGGGGCGGCAGCCCCAGCATTTT	TRBD1	few	TRBV28	TRBJ1-5	14
CSVALGATNEKLFF	TGCAGCGTCGCCCTGGGGGCTACGAATGAAAAACTGTTTTTT	-	-	TRBV29-1	TRBJ1-4	14
CASSLNPGTGELFF	TGTGCCAGCAGCTTAAATCCAGGCACCGGGGAGCTGTTTTTT	-	-	TRBV7-3	TRBJ2-2	14
CASSLSGPSGNTIYF	TGTGCCAGCAGCTTATCTGGGCCCTCTGGAAACACCATATATTTT	-	-	TRBV13	TRBJ1-3	15
CASSLTPRASGPYEQYF	TGTGCCAGCAGCTTAACCCCCCGGGCTAGCGGGCCTTACGAGCAGTACTTC	TRBD2	-	TRBV7-3	TRBJ2-7	17
CASSSGQGYNEQFF	TGTGCCAGCAGTTCCGGGCAGGGTTACAATGAGCAGTTCTTC	-	-	TRBV27	TRBJ2-1	14
CASRVAGGSYEQYF	TGTGCCAGTAGAGTAGCGGGAGGCTCCTACGAGCAGTACTTC	TRBD2	-	TRBV19	TRBJ2-7	14
CASSPDRGRAGELFF	TGTGCCAGCAGTCCCGACAGGGGGAGGGCCGGGGAGCTGTTTTTT	TRBD1	-	TRBV3-1/TRBV3-2	TRBJ2-2	15
CASSFISGSSYNEQFF	TGTGCCAGCAGTTTCATCAGCGGGAGCTCCTACAATGAGCAGTTCTTC	TRBD2	few	TRBV27	TRBJ2-1	16
CASSPTGQHYEQYF	TGTGCCAGCAGTCCGACGGGACAGCACTACGAGCAGTACTTC	TRBD1	-	TRBV5-6	TRBJ2-7	14
CASSQDRTSTRNEQFF	TGCGCCAGCAGCCAAGATCGAACTAGTACCCGCAATGAGCAGTTCTTC	-	-	TRBV4-1	TRBJ2-1	16
CASTQAGSSYEQYF	TGTGCCAGCACTCAAGCGGGGAGCTCCTACGAGCAGTACTTC	TRBD2	-	TRBV5-5	TRBJ2-7	14
CASSLGTSAQETQYF	TGTGCCAGCAGCTTGGGGACTAGCGCCCAAGAGACCCAGTACTTC	TRBD2	-	TRBV5-4	TRBJ2-5	15
CASSRTSNEQFF	TGTGCCAGCAGCAGGACTAGCAATGAGCAGTTCTTC	TRBD2	-	TRBV11-3	TRBJ2-1	12
CASGPGGSNQPQHF	TGTGCCAGTGGGCCAGGGGGTAGCAATCAGCCCCAGCATTTT	TRBD1	-	TRBV19	TRBJ1-5	14
CASSSTGSSYNEQFF	TGTGCCAGCAGTTCAACAGGGAGCTCCTACAATGAGCAGTTCTTC	-	once	TRBV27	TRBJ2-1	15
CASRRGLNEQYF	TGTGCCAGCAGGCGGGGGTTGAACGAGCAGTACTTC	TRBD2	-	TRBV28	TRBJ2-7	12